What follows are 24 T cell receptor beta chains derived from one specimen sequenced in a study of cytomegalovirus exposure and HLA in healthy donors. 13 Jbeta primers and 60 Vbeta primers were used for the PCR. The repertoire was sequenced with immunoSEQ multiplex PCR; TCRdb's copy has only in-frame clones and lacks some. The sample carries some 150,000 clones, 60% to 85% recorded once. Sample: PBMCs. Every receptor here comes from a man younger than 40 in good health and CMV-seropositive.

This chain uses TRBV19 with TRBJ1-5; 9 bases align to TRBD1. J lost 7 bases, V lost 7 bases, and 11 bases had no gene match. Germline V gives CDR1 LNHDA, CDR2 SQIVND (reference sequence). The CDR3 sequence is 15 residues long. The CDR3: CASKIRQGEYQPQHF. CDR3 coding DNA: TGTGCCAGTAAGATAAGACAGGGGGAATACCAGCCCCAGCATTTT. The whole variable domain, remainder taken from reference TRBV19 and TRBJ1-5, is DGGITQSPKYLFRKEGQNVTLSCEQNLNHDAMYWYRQDPGQGLRLIYYSQIVNDFQKGDIAEGYSVSREKKESFPLTVTSAQKNPTAFYLCASKIRQGEYQPQHFGDGTRLSIL.

This clone was recorded a few times. The chain joins TRBV6-1 to TRBJ2-7; perhaps TRBD1 as D (6 bases). Looked up from germline, CDR1 is MNHNS and CDR2 is SASEGT. The CDR3 spans 13 residues. Trimming took off 6 bases at V and 3 bases at J, with 12 bases between the two ends. CDR3 amino acids: CASRPGHLYEQYF. CDR3 in DNA: TGTGCCAGCAGACCGGGACATCTCTACGAGCAGTACTTC.

This clone occurred once. The chain combines TRBV4-3 with TRBJ2-5; 10 nucleotides line up with TRBD1. The J call is in doubt because the DNA end fits TRBJ2-7 better. Germline lookup yields CDR1 LGHNA and CDR2 YSLEER. CDR3 size: 16 residues. CDR3: CASSQEWDRGAYEQYF. In DNA form, the CDR3 reads TGCGCCAGCAGCCAAGAATGGGACAGGGGCGCCTACGAGCAGTACTTC.

V and J are TRBV6-5 and TRBJ2-7, with a possible D match to TRBD2 (5 bases). V was shortened by 0 bases and J by 2 bases, with 14 bases between the two germline ends. The CDR3 sequence is 16 residues long. The germline V gene encodes CDR1 MNHEY and CDR2 SVGAGI. The chain's CDR3 is CASSYSIRGKTYEQYF. DNA for the CDR3: TGTGCCAGCAGTTACTCGATACGGGGAAAGACCTACGAGCAGTACTTC.

The chain employs TRBV25-1 and TRBJ2-3; 10 positions agree with TRBD1. Germline V gene data show CDR1 as MGHDK and CDR2 as SYGVNS. V gave up 4 bases and J gave up 6 bases; unmatched junction bases: 4. This CDR3 has 14 amino acids. DNA for the CDR3: TGTGCCAGCAGTGCAGACAGGGGGCTTGATACGCAGTATTTT. Protein: CASSADRGLDTQYF.

This clone was seen only a few times. This sequence joins TRBV10-3 and TRBJ2-7, with D possibly matching TRBD2 (7 bases). The CDR3 sequence is 11 residues long. Trimming left V 6 bases short and J 7 bases short, with 10 bases between. CDR1 ENHRY and CDR2 SYGVKD come from the germline V gene. Written as DNA, the CDR3 is TGTGCCATCAGAGGGGGAGGGGAGCAGTACTTC. This encodes CAIRGGGEQYF.

The CDR3 loop reads CASSLGQGFAFF. CDR3 DNA sequence: TGTGCCAGCAGCTTGGGACAGGGGTTTGCTTTCTTT. This chain connects TRBV5-4 to TRBJ1-1, with 8 bases matching TRBD1. The germline V gene has CDR1 SGHNT and CDR2 YYREEE (reference sequence). The CDR3 runs 12 residues. V lost 0 bases to trimming and J lost 11 bases; unmatched junction nucleotides: 3.

This clone occurred a few times. The chain couples TRBV2 to TRBJ1-1; D is unclear. The V and J ends lost 8 bases and 0 bases respectively, with 10 bases between them. Germline assignment: CDR1 SNHLY and CDR2 FYNNEI. The CDR3 is made up of 13 amino acids. CDR3 coding DNA: TGTGCCAGCCGGGTCTTCATGAACACTGAAGCTTTCTTT. This gives the protein CASRVFMNTEAFF.

V gene TRBV28 combines with J gene TRBJ2-7; 8 positions match TRBD2. Germline V CDR1 and CDR2: MDHEN, SYDVKM. Trimming cost V 7 bases and J 4 bases; bases outside gene matches: 9. This CDR3 has 14 amino acids. The DNA for the CDR3 is TGTGCCAGCAAATCCGGGGGGGGGCGTTACGAGCAGTACTTC. Amino acids: CASKSGGGRYEQYF.

About this clone: This sample also contains other DNA sequences that code for the same CDR3. The chain has TRBV28 and TRBJ1-1; TRBD1 aligns across 7 bases. The CDR3 runs 14 residues. Germline V gene data show CDR1 as MDHEN and CDR2 as SYDVKM. With V trimmed by 6 bases and J by 1 base, 5 bases remained unmatched. The CDR3 spells CASRPGQTNTEAFF. The CDR3 bases are TGTGCCAGCAGACCGGGACAGACGAACACTGAAGCTTTCTTT.

The V and J genes are TRBV6-6 and TRBJ1-5; perhaps TRBD1 as D (5 bases). The CDR3 sequence is 16 residues long. Germline CDR1 reads MNHNY; CDR2 reads SVGAGI (reference sequence). V was cut by 0 bases and J by 3 bases, with 12 bases left in between. The CDR3 nucleotides are TGTGCCAGCAGTTACTCGATAGGGGATCTCAATCAGCCCCAGCATTTT. Translation: CASSYSIGDLNQPQHF.

The gene calls are TRBV5-4 and TRBJ1-4; a possible D gene is TRBD1 (6 bases). The CDR3 covers 15 residues. Deletions cut 4 bases from V and 3 bases from J, with 13 bases between. Germline loops: CDR1 SGHNT, CDR2 YYREEE (reference sequence). CDR3 bases: TGTGCCAGCAGCCCCACGGGACACCCTAATGAAAAACTGTTTTTT. Translated, it gives CASSPTGHPNEKLFF.

Notes on this clone: The junction departs from the called germline gene at one end, perhaps through a read error. The gene calls are TRBV14 and TRBJ1-6; 8 nucleotides agree with TRBD1. There are 15 residues in the CDR3. Germline loops: CDR1 SGHDN, CDR2 FVKESK. CDR3 DNA sequence: TGTGCCAGCAGCGAAGACAGGGGAGCCAATTCACCCCTCCACTTT. This translates into CASSEDRGANSPLHF.

The rearrangement joins TRBV6-5 to TRBJ2-5, with D perhaps TRBD2 (6 bases). The DNA matches TRBJ2-7 better at its end, which makes the J call doubtful. The CDR3 spans 12 residues. Germline V gene data show CDR1 as MNHEY and CDR2 as SVGAGI. The CDR3 reads CASSLGGYEQYF. CDR3 sequence (DNA): TGTGCCAGCAGTTTGGGGGGATACGAGCAGTACTTC.

The chain uses TRBV29-1 and TRBJ2-7; 7 nucleotides match TRBD1. CDR1 and CDR2 from the germline V gene are SQVTM and ANQGSEA. This CDR3 spans 12 amino acids. V lost 2 bases and J lost 3; bases outside the gene matches: 1. The CDR3 DNA reads TGCAGCGTTGAATCAGGGGGCTACGAGCAGTACTTC. Protein sequence: CSVESGGYEQYF.

V is TRBV18 and J is TRBJ1-1, with D perhaps TRBD1 (5 bases). Trimming took 4 bases from V and 2 from J, leaving 8 bases between them. CDR3 size: 13 residues. CDR1 and CDR2 (germline): KGHSH, LQKENI. The CDR3 is CASSLTANTEAFF. The CDR3 DNA follows: TGTGCCAGCTCACTGACAGCCAACACTGAAGCTTTCTTT. Combining the CDR3 with reference TRBV18 and TRBJ1-1 gives the whole variable domain NAGVMQNPRHLVRRRGQEARLRCSPMKGHSHVYWYRQLPEEGLKFMVYLQKENIIDESGMPKERFSAEFPKEGPSILRIQQVVRGDSAAYFCASSLTANTEAFFGQGTRLTVV.

The chain uses TRBV2 and TRBJ2-7; D gene unclear. Germline loops: CDR1 SNHLY, CDR2 FYNNEI. V shed 7 bases and J shed 0 bases, with 13 bases lying between them. The CDR3 spans 14 residues. As DNA, the CDR3 is TGTGCCAGCACCTCCTTAGAGAGCTCCTACGAGCAGTACTTC. It translates to CASTSLESSYEQYF.

The CDR3 loop is CASSPPGPGGEKLFF. The CDR3, as DNA: TGTGCCAGCTCACCACCAGGGCCCGGGGGAGAAAAACTGTTTTTT. The chain employs TRBV18 and TRBJ1-4; the D gene is possibly TRBD1 (5 bases). This CDR3 is built from 15 residues. Germline V gene data show CDR1 as KGHSH and CDR2 as LQKENI. The V end was cut by 0 bases, the J end by 8 bases, with 13 bases between.

The V and J genes are TRBV4-2 and TRBJ2-2, with 9 nucleotides matching TRBD2. V lost 4 bases, J lost 0 bases, and 12 bases stayed unmatched. CDR1 and CDR2 from the germline V gene are LGHNA and YNFKEQ. The CDR3 length is 19 residues. Here the CDR3 reads CASSPREGSGGSNTGELFF. The CDR3 DNA reads TGTGCCAGCAGCCCGAGGGAGGGTAGCGGGGGATCGAACACCGGGGAGCTGTTTTTT.

The gene calls are TRBV10-3 and TRBJ2-7; TRBD1 might be the D (5 bases). Germline CDR1 ENHRY, CDR2 SYGVKD. This CDR3 has 14 amino acids. Trimming pared 3 bases from V and 3 bases from J, leaving 12 bases between. As DNA, the CDR3 is TGTGCCATCAGTGATAGGCAGGGAAACTACGAGCAGTACTTC. This translates into CAISDRQGNYEQYF.

This rearrangement joins TRBV10-3 to TRBJ1-4; 7 nucleotides align to TRBD1. CDR3 length: 14 residues. Germline V gene data show CDR1 as ENHRY and CDR2 as SYGVKD. The V segment lost 8 bases and the J segment 0 bases; nucleotides outside the gene matches: 3. The CDR3 nucleotides read TGTGCCATCGGGGGACAGACAACTAATGAAAAACTGTTTTTT. It translates to CAIGGQTTNEKLFF.

This clone was picked up a small number of times. The chain uses TRBV5-4 and TRBJ2-7, with D tentatively TRBD1 (6 bases). This CDR3 has 14 amino acids. Deletions cut 9 bases from V and 3 bases from J, with 19 bases between. CDR1 and CDR2 (germline): SGHNT, YYREEE (reference sequence). CDR3 amino acids: CATRTDAAVYEQYF. The CDR3, as DNA: TGTGCCACCCGGACAGACGCGGCGGTCTACGAGCAGTACTTC.

This clone was detected only a few times. V is TRBV6-5 and J is TRBJ1-6, with 7 bases fitting TRBD1. This CDR3 comprises 14 residues. Trimming took 5 bases from V and 14 from J; bases not matched to a gene: 12. Germline assignment: CDR1 MNHEY and CDR2 SVGAGI. CDR3 sequence (DNA): TGTGCCAGCAGTAACACTGGCAGGGGGATCACCCTCCACTTT. The encoded protein is CASSNTGRGITLHF.

Only a few counts were recorded for this clone. V is TRBV25-1 and J is TRBJ2-7; TRBD2 is a possible D gene (5 bases). From germline, CDR1 is MGHDK and CDR2 SYGVNS. The V gene lost 4 bases and the J gene lost 1 base, with 11 bases spanning the gap. This CDR3 region has 14 residues. The chain's CDR3 is CASSAYRTSYEQYF. DNA for the CDR3: TGTGCCAGCAGTGCGTACCGGACTTCCTACGAGCAGTACTTC.